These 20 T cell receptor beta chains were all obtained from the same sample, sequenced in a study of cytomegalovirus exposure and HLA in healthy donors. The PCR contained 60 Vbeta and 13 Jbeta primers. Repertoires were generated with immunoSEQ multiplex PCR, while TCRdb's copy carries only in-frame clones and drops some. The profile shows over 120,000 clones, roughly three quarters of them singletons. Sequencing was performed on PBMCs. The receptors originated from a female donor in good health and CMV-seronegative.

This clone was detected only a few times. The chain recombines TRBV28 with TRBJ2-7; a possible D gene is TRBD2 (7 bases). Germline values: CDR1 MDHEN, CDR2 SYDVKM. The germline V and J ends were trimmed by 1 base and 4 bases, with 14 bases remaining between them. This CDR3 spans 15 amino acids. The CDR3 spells CASSLYWGGAYEQYF. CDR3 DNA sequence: TGTGCCAGCAGTTTATATTGGGGGGGCGCTTACGAGCAGTACTTC.

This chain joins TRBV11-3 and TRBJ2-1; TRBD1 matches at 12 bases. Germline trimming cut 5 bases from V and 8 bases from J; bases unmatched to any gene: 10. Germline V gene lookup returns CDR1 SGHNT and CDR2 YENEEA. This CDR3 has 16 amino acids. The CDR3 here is CASSPGAGQGAHEQFF. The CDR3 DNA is TGTGCCAGCAGCCCGGGGGCGGGACAGGGGGCGCATGAGCAGTTCTTC. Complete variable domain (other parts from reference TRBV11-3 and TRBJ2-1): EAGVVQSPRYKIIEKKQPVAFWCNPISGHNTLYWYLQNLGQGPELLIRYENEEAVDDSQLPKDRFSAERLKGVDSTLKIQPAELGDSAVYLCASSPGAGQGAHEQFFGPGTRLTVL.

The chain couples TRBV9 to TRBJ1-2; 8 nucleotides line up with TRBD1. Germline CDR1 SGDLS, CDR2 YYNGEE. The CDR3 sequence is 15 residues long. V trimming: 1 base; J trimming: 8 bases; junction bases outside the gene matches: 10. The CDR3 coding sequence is TGTGCCAGCAGCGTATTGGACAGGGCGGTTGACGGCTACACCTTC. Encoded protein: CASSVLDRAVDGYTF.

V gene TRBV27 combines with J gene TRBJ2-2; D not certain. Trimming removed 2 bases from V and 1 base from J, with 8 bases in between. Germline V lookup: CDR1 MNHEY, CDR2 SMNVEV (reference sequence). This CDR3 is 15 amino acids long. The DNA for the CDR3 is TGTGCCAGCAGTTTAAGGCCAGGGAACACCGGGGAGCTGTTTTTT. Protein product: CASSLRPGNTGELFF.

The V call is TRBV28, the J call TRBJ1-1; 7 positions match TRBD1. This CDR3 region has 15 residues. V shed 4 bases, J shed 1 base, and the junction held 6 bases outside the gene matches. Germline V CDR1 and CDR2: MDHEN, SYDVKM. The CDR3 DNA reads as TGTGCCAGCAGTTCGATGACAGGGAGGAACACTGAAGCTTTCTTT. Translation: CASSSMTGRNTEAFF.

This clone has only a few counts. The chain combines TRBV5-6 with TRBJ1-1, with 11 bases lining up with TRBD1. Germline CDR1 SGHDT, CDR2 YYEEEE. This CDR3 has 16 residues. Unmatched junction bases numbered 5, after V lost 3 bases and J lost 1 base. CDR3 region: CASSSGQGARNTEAFF. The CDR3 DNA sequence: TGTGCCAGCAGCTCAGGACAGGGGGCGAGGAACACTGAAGCTTTCTTT.

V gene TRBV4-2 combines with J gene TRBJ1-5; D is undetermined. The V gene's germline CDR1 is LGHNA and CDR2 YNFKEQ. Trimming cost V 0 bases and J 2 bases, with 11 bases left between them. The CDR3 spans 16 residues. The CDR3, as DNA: TGTGCCAGCAGCCAAGACCCCGACGGAGGCAATCAGCCCCAGCATTTT. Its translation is CASSQDPDGGNQPQHF.

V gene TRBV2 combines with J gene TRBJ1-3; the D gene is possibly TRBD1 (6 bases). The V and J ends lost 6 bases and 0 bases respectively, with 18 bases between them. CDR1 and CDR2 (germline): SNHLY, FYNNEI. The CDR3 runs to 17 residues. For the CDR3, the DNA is TGTGCCAGCAGGGCCACCGGGACACAAGCCTCTGGAAACACCATATATTTT. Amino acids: CASRATGTQASGNTIYF.

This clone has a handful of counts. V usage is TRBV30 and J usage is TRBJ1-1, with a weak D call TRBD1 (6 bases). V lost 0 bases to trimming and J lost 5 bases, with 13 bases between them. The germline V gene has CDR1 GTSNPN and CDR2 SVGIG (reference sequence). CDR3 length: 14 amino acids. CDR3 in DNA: TGTGCCTGGAGTGTAGAGGCCAGGGGAACTGAAGCTTTCTTT. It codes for CAWSVEARGTEAFF.

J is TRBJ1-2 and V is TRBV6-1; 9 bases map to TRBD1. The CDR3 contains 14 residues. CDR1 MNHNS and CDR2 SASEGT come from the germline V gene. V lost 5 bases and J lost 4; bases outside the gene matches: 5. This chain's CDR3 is CASSPWTGAYGYTF. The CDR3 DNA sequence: TGTGCCAGCAGTCCCTGGACAGGGGCCTATGGCTACACCTTC.

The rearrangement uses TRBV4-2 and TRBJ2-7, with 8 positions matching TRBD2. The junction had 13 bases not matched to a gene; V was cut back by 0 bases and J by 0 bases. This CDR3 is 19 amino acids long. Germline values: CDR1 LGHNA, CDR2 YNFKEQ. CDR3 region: CASSQELTGGPQSSYEQYF. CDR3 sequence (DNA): TGTGCCAGCAGCCAAGAGTTAACGGGAGGGCCCCAGAGCTCCTACGAGCAGTACTTC.

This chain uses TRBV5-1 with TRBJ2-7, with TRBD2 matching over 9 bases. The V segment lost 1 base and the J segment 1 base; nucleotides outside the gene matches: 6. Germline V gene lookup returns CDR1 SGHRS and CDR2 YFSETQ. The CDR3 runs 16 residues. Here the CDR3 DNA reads TGCGCCAGCAGCTTGCGAGCTAGCGGGACTTCCTACGAGCAGTACTTC. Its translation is CASSLRASGTSYEQYF.

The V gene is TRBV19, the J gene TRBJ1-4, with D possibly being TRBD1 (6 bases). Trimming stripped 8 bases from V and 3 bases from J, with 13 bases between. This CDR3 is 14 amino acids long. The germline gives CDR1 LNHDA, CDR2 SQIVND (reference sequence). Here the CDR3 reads CASWLRGSNEKLFF. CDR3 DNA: TGTGCCAGTTGGCTCAGGGGTTCTAATGAAAAACTGTTTTTT. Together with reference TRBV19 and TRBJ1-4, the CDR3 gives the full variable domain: DGGITQSPKYLFRKEGQNVTLSCEQNLNHDAMYWYRQDPGQGLRLIYYSQIVNDFQKGDIAEGYSVSREKKESFPLTVTSAQKNPTAFYLCASWLRGSNEKLFFGSGTQLSVL.

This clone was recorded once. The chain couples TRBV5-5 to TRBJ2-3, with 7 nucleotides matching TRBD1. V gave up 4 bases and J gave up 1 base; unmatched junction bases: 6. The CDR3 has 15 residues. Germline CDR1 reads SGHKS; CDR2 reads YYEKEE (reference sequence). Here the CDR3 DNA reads TGTGCCAGCAGCCACAGGGGCAGCCGCACAGATACGCAGTATTTT. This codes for CASSHRGSRTDTQYF.

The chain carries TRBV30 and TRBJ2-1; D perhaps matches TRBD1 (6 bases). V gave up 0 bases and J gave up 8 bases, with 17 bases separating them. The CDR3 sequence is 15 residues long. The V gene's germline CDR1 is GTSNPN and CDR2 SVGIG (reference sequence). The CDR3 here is CAWSVSGANRDEQFF. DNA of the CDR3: TGTGCCTGGAGTGTATCAGGGGCGAATCGCGATGAGCAGTTCTTC.

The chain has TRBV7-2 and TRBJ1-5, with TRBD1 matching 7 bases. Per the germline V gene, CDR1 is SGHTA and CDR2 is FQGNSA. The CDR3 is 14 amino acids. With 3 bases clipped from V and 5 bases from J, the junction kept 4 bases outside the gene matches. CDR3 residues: CASSFDRADQPQHF. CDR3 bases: TGTGCCAGCAGCTTTGACAGGGCAGATCAGCCCCAGCATTTT.

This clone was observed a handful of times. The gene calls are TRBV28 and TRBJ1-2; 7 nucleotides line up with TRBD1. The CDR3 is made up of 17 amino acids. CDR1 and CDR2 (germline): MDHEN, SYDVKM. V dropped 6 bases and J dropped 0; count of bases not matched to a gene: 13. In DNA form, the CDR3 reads TGTGCCAGCAGGCCTAGGACAGGACGACAAGCTAACTATGGCTACACCTTC. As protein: CASRPRTGRQANYGYTF.

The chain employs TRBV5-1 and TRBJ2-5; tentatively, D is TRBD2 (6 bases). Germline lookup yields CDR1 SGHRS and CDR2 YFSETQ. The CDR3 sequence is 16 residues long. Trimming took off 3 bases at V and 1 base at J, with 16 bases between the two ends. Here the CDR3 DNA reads TGCGCCAGCAGCTGGGTTGGCGGGAAAGGCCAAGAGACCCAGTACTTC. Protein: CASSWVGGKGQETQYF. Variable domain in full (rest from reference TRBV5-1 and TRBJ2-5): KAGVTQTPRYLIKTRGQQVTLSCSPISGHRSVSWYQQTPGQGLQFLFEYFSETQRNKGNFPGRFSGRQFSNSRSEMNVSTLELGDSALYLCASSWVGGKGQETQYFGPGTRLLVL.

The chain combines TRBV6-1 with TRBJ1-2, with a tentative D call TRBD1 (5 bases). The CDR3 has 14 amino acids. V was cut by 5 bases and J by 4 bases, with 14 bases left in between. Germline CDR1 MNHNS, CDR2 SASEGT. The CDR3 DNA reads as TGTGCCAGCAGTCCAGACAGCAGCCGCTATGGCTACACCTTC. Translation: CASSPDSSRYGYTF.

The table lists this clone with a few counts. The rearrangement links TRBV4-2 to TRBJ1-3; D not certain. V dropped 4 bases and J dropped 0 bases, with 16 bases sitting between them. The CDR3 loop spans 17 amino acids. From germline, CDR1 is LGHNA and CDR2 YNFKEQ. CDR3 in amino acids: CASSPSRRSGSGNTIYF. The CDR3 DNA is TGTGCCAGCAGCCCCTCCCGCCGGTCCGGCTCTGGAAACACCATATATTTT.